A selection of T cell receptor beta chains follows, all from one sample in a study of pediatric ulcerative colitis. Sequenced by immunoSEQ multiplex PCR; TCRdb stores in-frame clones only, minus some. The sample holds some 40,000 clones, roughly 70% seen once. The sequenced material came from gut tissue. Source of these receptors: a boy aged 5-17 years with severe ulcerative colitis. The CDR3 runs from the conserved cysteine through the conserved F or W. The order of the fields is CDR3 DNA, CDR3 protein, clone size, V gene, D gene, J gene. The D gene is left open where the match is weak. For some rows the clone size is stated as once, few or many, or as a class when expanded; others skip it.

CDR3 DNA: TGTGCCAGCAGGCGGGAGGAGCTCTATGGCTACACCTTC
CDR3 protein: CASRREELYGYTF
clone size: -
V gene: TRBV6-6
D gene: -
J gene: TRBJ1-2

CDR3 DNA: TGCGCCAGCAGCTTGGGGACTGTTAATGAGCAGTTCTTC
CDR3 protein: CASSLGTVNEQFF
clone size: -
V gene: TRBV5-1
D gene: -
J gene: TRBJ2-1

CDR3 DNA: TGTGCCAGCAGTGAATATGTAACAGATACGCAGTATTTT
CDR3 protein: CASSEYVTDTQYF
clone size: -
V gene: TRBV2
D gene: -
J gene: TRBJ2-3

CDR3 DNA: TGTGCCAGCAGGCCGATAGCGGGGGCGAACTACAATGAGCAGTTCTTC
CDR3 protein: CASRPIAGANYNEQFF
clone size: few
V gene: TRBV11-2
D gene: TRBD2
J gene: TRBJ2-1

CDR3 DNA: TGTGCCAGCAGCGCCAACCCGGGACAGGCCGCCCCAGGGAATGAGCAGTTCTTC
CDR3 protein: CASSANPGQAAPGNEQFF
clone size: -
V gene: TRBV5-4
D gene: TRBD1
J gene: TRBJ2-1

CDR3 DNA: TGTGCCAGCAGTTTGAGAGGGGAAGGCTACACCTTC
CDR3 protein: CASSLRGEGYTF
clone size: few
V gene: TRBV28
D gene: -
J gene: TRBJ1-2

CDR3 DNA: TGTGCCTGGAGTCTGAACACTGAAGCTTTCTTT
CDR3 protein: CAWSLNTEAFF
clone size: medium-sized
V gene: TRBV30
D gene: -
J gene: TRBJ1-1

CDR3 DNA: TGTGCCAGCAGTCAAGGGACGCTGGGGGCCTACGAGCAGTACTTC
CDR3 protein: CASSQGTLGAYEQYF
clone size: -
V gene: TRBV6-5
D gene: -
J gene: TRBJ2-7

CDR3 DNA: TGTGCCAGCAGCTTAGAGTGGGCAGACTTAACTATTGCCTACACCTTC
CDR3 protein: CASSLEWADLTIAYTF
clone size: -
V gene: TRBV7-2
D gene: -
J gene: TRBJ1-2

CDR3 DNA: TGTGCCAGCAGCTTTCTCGGCAGGGCTGGGGCCAACGTCCTGACTTTC
CDR3 protein: CASSFLGRAGANVLTF
clone size: -
V gene: TRBV7-2
D gene: -
J gene: TRBJ2-6

CDR3 DNA: TGTGCCAGCAGGGTGGACAGACGTTATAATTCACCCCTCCACTTT
CDR3 protein: CASRVDRRYNSPLHF
clone size: -
V gene: TRBV27
D gene: -
J gene: TRBJ1-6

CDR3 DNA: TGTGCCAGCAAGGGGGAGGGGAACACTGAAGCTTTCTTT
CDR3 protein: CASKGEGNTEAFF
clone size: -
V gene: TRBV2
D gene: -
J gene: TRBJ1-1

CDR3 DNA: TGCGCCAGCAGCGACGTTGTGGGCATAACCTACGAGCAGTACTTC
CDR3 protein: CASSDVVGITYEQYF
clone size: -
V gene: TRBV5-1
D gene: -
J gene: TRBJ2-7

CDR3 DNA: TGTGCCAGCTCACCAACGACTACGGGGGCCAACTATGGCTACACCTTC
CDR3 protein: CASSPTTTGANYGYTF
clone size: -
V gene: TRBV18
D gene: -
J gene: TRBJ1-2

CDR3 DNA: TGTGCCAGCAGGGGACTAGCGGGGGGGTTTGAGCAGTTCTTC
CDR3 protein: CASRGLAGGFEQFF
clone size: -
V gene: TRBV6-1
D gene: TRBD2
J gene: TRBJ2-1

CDR3 DNA: TGCGCCAGCAGCCAAGATTTGGGACAGGGAAGGGCTAATGAAAAACTGTTTTTT
CDR3 protein: CASSQDLGQGRANEKLFF
clone size: -
V gene: TRBV4-1
D gene: TRBD1
J gene: TRBJ1-4

CDR3 DNA: TGTGCCAGCTCACAGACAAGTACTAGCGGGGGGAATGAGCAGTTCTTC
CDR3 protein: CASSQTSTSGGNEQFF
clone size: -
V gene: TRBV18
D gene: TRBD2
J gene: TRBJ2-1

CDR3 DNA: TGTGCCAGTAGTTTCCAGGGCAATCAGCCCCAGCATTTT
CDR3 protein: CASSFQGNQPQHF
clone size: -
V gene: TRBV19
D gene: -
J gene: TRBJ1-5

CDR3 DNA: TGCGCCAGCAACATAGTGGGGGCCAACACCGGGGAGCTGTTTTTT
CDR3 protein: CASNIVGANTGELFF
clone size: few
V gene: TRBV5-1
D gene: -
J gene: TRBJ2-2

CDR3 DNA: TGTGCCAGCAGCCAAGTAGGCCGGGGAGAGACCCAGTACTTC
CDR3 protein: CASSQVGRGETQYF
clone size: -
V gene: TRBV14
D gene: -
J gene: TRBJ2-5

CDR3 DNA: TGTGCCAGCAGCCAAGAGCCACCCGACGAGCAGTACTTC
CDR3 protein: CASSQEPPDEQYF
clone size: -
V gene: TRBV14
D gene: -
J gene: TRBJ2-7

CDR3 DNA: TGTGCCAGCAGCGCCTATCAAGAGCAGTACTTC
CDR3 protein: CASSAYQEQYF
clone size: -
V gene: TRBV9
D gene: -
J gene: TRBJ2-7

CDR3 DNA: TGTGCCAGCCAGTGGGACAGGGTAAGTGAGCAGTTCTTC
CDR3 protein: CASQWDRVSEQFF
clone size: -
V gene: TRBV28
D gene: TRBD1
J gene: TRBJ2-1

CDR3 DNA: TGTGCCAGCACGAAGGGGGGGCCGTACGAGCAGTACTTC
CDR3 protein: CASTKGGPYEQYF
clone size: few
V gene: TRBV2
D gene: -
J gene: TRBJ2-7

CDR3 DNA: TGTGCCAGCAGCACAGGATTAATCGAGACCCAGTACTTC
CDR3 protein: CASSTGLIETQYF
clone size: -
V gene: TRBV6-5
D gene: -
J gene: TRBJ2-5

CDR3 DNA: TGTGCCAGCAGTTTAGCTGGGGGCCTCCAAGAGACCCAGTACTTC
CDR3 protein: CASSLAGGLQETQYF
clone size: -
V gene: TRBV28
D gene: -
J gene: TRBJ2-5

CDR3 DNA: TGTGCCAGCAGTGGTAGCAGGGGTCGAGAGACCCAGTACTTC
CDR3 protein: CASSGSRGRETQYF
clone size: -
V gene: TRBV6-1
D gene: -
J gene: TRBJ2-5

CDR3 DNA: TGTGCCAGCAGTGAAGCGGTCCTCTACTATGGCTACACCTTC
CDR3 protein: CASSEAVLYYGYTF
clone size: -
V gene: TRBV6-1
D gene: -
J gene: TRBJ1-2

CDR3 DNA: TGTGCCAGCAGGAGCGGGACGGTGAACACTGAAGCTTTCTTT
CDR3 protein: CASRSGTVNTEAFF
clone size: -
V gene: TRBV2
D gene: -
J gene: TRBJ1-1

CDR3 DNA: TGTGCCAGCAGCTTACGGTACGAGCAGTACTTC
CDR3 protein: CASSLRYEQYF
clone size: -
V gene: TRBV7-9
D gene: -
J gene: TRBJ2-7

CDR3 DNA: TGTGCCAGCAGTGAGTTAGCGGGACACAATGAGCAGTTCTTC
CDR3 protein: CASSELAGHNEQFF
clone size: -
V gene: TRBV6-4
D gene: TRBD2
J gene: TRBJ2-1

CDR3 DNA: TGTGCCTCACAGACAGGTGCCAATTCACCCCTCCACTTT
CDR3 protein: CASQTGANSPLHF
clone size: few
V gene: TRBV2
D gene: -
J gene: TRBJ1-6

CDR3 DNA: TGTGCCAGCAGCCCCGGACAGGGCCCCTACGAGCAGTACTTC
CDR3 protein: CASSPGQGPYEQYF
clone size: -
V gene: TRBV11-2
D gene: TRBD1
J gene: TRBJ2-7

CDR3 DNA: TGTGCCAGCAGTGTAGGTGGGACTAGTAATCAGCCCCAGCATTTT
CDR3 protein: CASSVGGTSNQPQHF
clone size: -
V gene: TRBV6-1
D gene: -
J gene: TRBJ1-5

CDR3 DNA: TGTGCCAGCAGCCAGGGGCTGGGGGGGAGCACAGATACGCAGTATTTT
CDR3 protein: CASSQGLGGSTDTQYF
clone size: -
V gene: TRBV7-7
D gene: -
J gene: TRBJ2-3

CDR3 DNA: TGTGCCAGCAGCGACAATAATTCACCCCTCCACTTT
CDR3 protein: CASSDNNSPLHF
clone size: once
V gene: TRBV6-1
D gene: -
J gene: TRBJ1-6